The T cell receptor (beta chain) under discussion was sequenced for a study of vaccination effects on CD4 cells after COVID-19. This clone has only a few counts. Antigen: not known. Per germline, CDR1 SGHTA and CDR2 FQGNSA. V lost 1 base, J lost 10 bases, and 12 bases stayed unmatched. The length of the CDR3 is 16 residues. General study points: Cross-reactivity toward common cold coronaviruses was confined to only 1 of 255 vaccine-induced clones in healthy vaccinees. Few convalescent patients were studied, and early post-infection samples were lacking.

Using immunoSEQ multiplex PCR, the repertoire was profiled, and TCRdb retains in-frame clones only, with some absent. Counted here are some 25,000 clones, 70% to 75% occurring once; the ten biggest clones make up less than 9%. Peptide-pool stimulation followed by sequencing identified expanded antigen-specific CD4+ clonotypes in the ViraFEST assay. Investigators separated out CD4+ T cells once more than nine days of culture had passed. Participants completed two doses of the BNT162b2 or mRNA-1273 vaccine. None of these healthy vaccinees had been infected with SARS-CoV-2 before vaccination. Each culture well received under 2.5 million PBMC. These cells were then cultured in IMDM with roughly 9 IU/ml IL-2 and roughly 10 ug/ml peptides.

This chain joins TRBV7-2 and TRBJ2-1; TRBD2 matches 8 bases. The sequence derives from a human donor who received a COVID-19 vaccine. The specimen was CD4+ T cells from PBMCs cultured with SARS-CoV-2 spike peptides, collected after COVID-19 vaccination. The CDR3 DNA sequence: TGTGCCAGCAGCTTAGAAACGCGTGCCGGGGGGGTGGAGCAGTTCTTC. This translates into CASSLETRAGGVEQFF.